A selection of T cell receptor beta chains follows, all from one sample in a study of shared clonotypes between healthy human individuals. Sequencing was performed with immunoSEQ multiplex PCR; in TCRdb, only in-frame clones are kept and a portion is missing. The sample carries approximately 1.4 million clones, nearly 99% recorded once. The sequenced sample consisted of naive CD4+ T cells sorted from blood. These receptors were obtained from a man aged 25 to 45 in good health. The CDR3 runs from the conserved cysteine through the conserved F or W. D genes are given only for firm matches. Clone size is shown for a subset of rows, as once, few, many or a class of expanded clone.

TRBD1	NA	TRBJ1-2	TRBV10-3	TGTGCCATCAGCGGACAGGACTATGGCTACACCTTC	CAISGQDYGYTF
NA	NA	TRBJ2-1	TRBV30	TGTGCCTGGAGTAGCGTCGGAAAGTACAATGAGCAGTTCTTC	CAWSSVGKYNEQFF
NA	NA	TRBJ2-5	TRBV5-1	TGCGCCAGCAGCATAACAGGCCCCGAGGCCCAGTACTTC	CASSITGPEAQYF
NA	NA	TRBJ2-3	TRBV10-1	TGCGCCAGCAGTGAGACAGCGGGCGAAGTTGGAGATACGCAGTATTTT	CASSETAGEVGDTQYF
TRBD1	NA	TRBJ1-3	TRBV2	TGTGCCAGCAGTGGGGACAGCCAACCTGGAAACACCATATATTTT	CASSGDSQPGNTIYF
NA	NA	TRBJ2-3	TRBV6-1	TGTGCCAGCCTTTCTCTCCAGGCAGATACGCAGTATTTT	CASLSLQADTQYF
NA	NA	TRBJ2-1	TRBV6-4	TGTGCCAGCAGTCCCGGCGGGACCTACAATGAGCAGTTCTTC	CASSPGGTYNEQFF
NA	NA	TRBJ2-7	TRBV5-6	TGTGCCAGCTATACTTCGGGGATCTCCTACGAGCAGTACTTC	CASYTSGISYEQYF
TRBD2	once	TRBJ2-1	TRBV27	TGTGCCAGCAGTCCGGGACTAGCGGGACTTAGAATCCCGTTCTTC	CASSPGLAGLRIPFF
TRBD1	NA	TRBJ1-2	TRBV6-5	TGTGCCAGGGGACAGGGGGCGTTTGGCTACACCTTC	CARGQGAFGYTF
TRBD1	NA	TRBJ2-2	TRBV29-1	TGCAGCGTCTGGGCGGGACAGGGGTCCGGGGAGCTGTTTTTT	CSVWAGQGSGELFF